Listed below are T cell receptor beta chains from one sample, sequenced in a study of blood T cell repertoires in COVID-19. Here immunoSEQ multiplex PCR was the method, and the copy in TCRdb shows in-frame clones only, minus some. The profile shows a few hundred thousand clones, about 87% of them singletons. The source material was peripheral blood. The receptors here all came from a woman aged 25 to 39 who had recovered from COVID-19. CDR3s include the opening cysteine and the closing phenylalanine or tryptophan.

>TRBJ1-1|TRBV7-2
CASSLSGGVTEAFF
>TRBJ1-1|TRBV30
CAWTTVSVYTEAFF
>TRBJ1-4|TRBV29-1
CSVVGTGGHGEKLFF
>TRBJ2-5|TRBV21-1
CATLPAGGPETQYF
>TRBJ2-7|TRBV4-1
CASSQVVDRGLYEQYF
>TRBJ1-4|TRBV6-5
CASSYRDRGPEKLFF
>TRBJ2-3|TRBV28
CASRPTGTDTQYF
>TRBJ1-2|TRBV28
CASSTTAAYGYTF
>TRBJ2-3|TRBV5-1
CASSTGQAGTDTQYF
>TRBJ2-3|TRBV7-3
CASSSSTDTQYF
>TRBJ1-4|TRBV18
CASSQGSTNEKLFF
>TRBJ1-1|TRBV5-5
CASSERTGAFTEAFF
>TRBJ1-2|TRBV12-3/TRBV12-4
CASSSTENYGYTF
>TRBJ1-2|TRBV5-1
CASSLAGEPNGYTF
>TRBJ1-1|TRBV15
CATSSYLWREDTEAFF
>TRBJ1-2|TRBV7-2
CASSPNRAHGYTF
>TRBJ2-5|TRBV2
CASTSRGGETQYF
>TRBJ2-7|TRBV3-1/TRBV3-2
CASSQLQLADEQYF
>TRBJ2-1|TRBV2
CASSGRLAGEQFF
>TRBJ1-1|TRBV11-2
CASSSMGTGGSGTEAFF
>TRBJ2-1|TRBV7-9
CASSPGTSGGLNNEQFF
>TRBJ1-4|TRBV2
CASSGTYEKLFF
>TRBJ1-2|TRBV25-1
CASSESGGPGYTF
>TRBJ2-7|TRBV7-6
CASSLNAGVTYEQYF
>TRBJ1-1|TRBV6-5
CASIAPGSRTEAFF
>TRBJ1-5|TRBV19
CASGKASGFGNQPQHF
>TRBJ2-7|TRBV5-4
CASSLEGQGGSYEQYF
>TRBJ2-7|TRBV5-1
CASRGTVVGSYEQYF
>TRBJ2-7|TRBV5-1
CASSLPGTDIYEQYF
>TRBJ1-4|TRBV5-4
CASSLKARTGGYNEKLFF
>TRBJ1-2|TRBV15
CATRTLQGDYGYTF
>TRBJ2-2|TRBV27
CASRDRGNTGELFF
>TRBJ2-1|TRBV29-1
CSVRRGGWNEQFF
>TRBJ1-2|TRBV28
CASSSGTVASLKGYTF
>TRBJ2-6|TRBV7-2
CASRIEVWNWSSGANVLTF
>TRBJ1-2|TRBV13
CASSLTGVGGYTF
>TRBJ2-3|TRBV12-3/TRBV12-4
CASDQGADTQYF
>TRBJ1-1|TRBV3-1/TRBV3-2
CASSQGTEAFF
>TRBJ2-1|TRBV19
CASSIGAGGMKQFF
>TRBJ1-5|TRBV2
CASSAEQGLSNQPQHF
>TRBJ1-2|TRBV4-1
CASSPTGGVDGYTF